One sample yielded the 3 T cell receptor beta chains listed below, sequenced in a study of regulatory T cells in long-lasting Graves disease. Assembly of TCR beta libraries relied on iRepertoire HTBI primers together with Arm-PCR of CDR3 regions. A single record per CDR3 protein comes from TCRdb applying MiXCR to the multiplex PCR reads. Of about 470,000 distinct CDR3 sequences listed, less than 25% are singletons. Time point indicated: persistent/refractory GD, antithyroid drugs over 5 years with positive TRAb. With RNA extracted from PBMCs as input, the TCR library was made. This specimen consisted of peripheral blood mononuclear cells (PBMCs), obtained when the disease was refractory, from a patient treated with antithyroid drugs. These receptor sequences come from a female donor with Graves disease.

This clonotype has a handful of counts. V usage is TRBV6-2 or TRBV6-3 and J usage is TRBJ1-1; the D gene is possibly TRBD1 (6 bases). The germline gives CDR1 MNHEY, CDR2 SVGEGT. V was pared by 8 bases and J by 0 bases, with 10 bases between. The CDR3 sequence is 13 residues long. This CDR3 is CASDRSMNTEAFF. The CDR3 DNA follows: TGTGCCAGCGACAGGAGCATGAACACTGAAGCTTTCTTT.

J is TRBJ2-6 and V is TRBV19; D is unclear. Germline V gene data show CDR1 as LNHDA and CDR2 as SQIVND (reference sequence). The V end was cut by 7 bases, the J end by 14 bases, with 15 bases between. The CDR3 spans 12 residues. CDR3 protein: CASKGGRSFLTF. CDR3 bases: TGTGCCAGTAAGGGTGGCCGGTCCTTCCTGACTTTC.

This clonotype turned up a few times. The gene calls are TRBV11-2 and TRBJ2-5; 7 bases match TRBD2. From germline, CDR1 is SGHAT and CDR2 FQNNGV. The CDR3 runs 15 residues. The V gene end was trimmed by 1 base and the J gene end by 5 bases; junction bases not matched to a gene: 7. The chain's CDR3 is CASSLAMGLMETQYF. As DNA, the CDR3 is TGTGCCAGCAGCTTAGCCATGGGACTAATGGAGACCCAGTACTTC.